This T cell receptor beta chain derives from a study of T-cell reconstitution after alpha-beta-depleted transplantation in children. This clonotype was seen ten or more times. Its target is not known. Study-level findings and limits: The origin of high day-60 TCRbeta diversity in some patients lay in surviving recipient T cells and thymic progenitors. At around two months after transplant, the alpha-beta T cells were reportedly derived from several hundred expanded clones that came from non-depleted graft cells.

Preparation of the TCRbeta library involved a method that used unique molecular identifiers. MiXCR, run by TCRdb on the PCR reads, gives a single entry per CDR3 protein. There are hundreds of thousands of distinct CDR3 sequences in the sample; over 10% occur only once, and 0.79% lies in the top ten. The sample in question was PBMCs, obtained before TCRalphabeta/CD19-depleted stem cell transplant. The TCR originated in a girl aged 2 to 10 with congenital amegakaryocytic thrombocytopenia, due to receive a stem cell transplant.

Here the CDR3 DNA reads TGTGCCAGCAGCTTAGACAGGGGAAACCACAATGAGCAGTTCTTC. It encodes CASSLDRGNHNEQFF. V usage is TRBV7-8 and J usage is TRBJ2-1, with TRBD1 identical over 7 bases. The CDR3 has 15 residues. Germline V gene sequence: CDR1 SGHVS, CDR2 FQNEAQ. V dropped 1 base and J dropped 5; count of bases not matched to a gene: 5.